This T cell receptor (beta chain) came from a study of blood T cell repertoires in COVID-19. CDR3 length: 15 amino acids. V lost 0 bases, J lost 7 bases, and 10 bases lay in between. Germline CDR1 reads LGHNA; CDR2 reads YSLEER. Profiling relied on immunoSEQ multiplex PCR, and the TCRdb table lists in-frame clones only, not all of them. The repertoire has about 210,000 clones, roughly 85% of them found once; the top ten carry 2% to 3%. This clone was seen only a few times. This sequence joins TRBV4-3 and TRBJ1-6; D is uncertain. The sequence derives from a woman between 70 and 85 years old with COVID-19, enrolled during active disease. Sequenced: peripheral blood. CDR3 region: CASSQDATTNSPLHF. The CDR3 nucleotides read TGCGCCAGCAGCCAAGACGCGACAACGAATTCACCCCTCCACTTT.